This TCR beta chain was found in a study of T-cell reconstitution after alpha-beta-depleted transplantation in children. Unique molecular identifiers featured in how the TCRbeta library was prepared. TCRdb ran MiXCR on the PCR reads and lists one entry per CDR3 protein. This sample has some 490,000 distinct CDR3 sequences, with roughly an eighth found just once. This clonotype was observed a few times. Sequenced material: PBMCs from the stem cell graft donor, taken from the stem cell graft. This TCR was recovered from a human donor who donated a stem cell graft to a child with combined immunodeficiency.

The CDR3 sequence is CASSYAGQDNSPLHF. In DNA form, the CDR3 reads TGTGCCAGCAGTTACGCCGGACAAGATAATTCACCCCTCCACTTT. This rearrangement joins TRBV6-5 to TRBJ1-6; TRBD1 is a possible D gene (5 bases). CDR3 length: 15 amino acids. Trimming took off 2 bases at V and 5 bases at J, with 10 bases between the two ends. In germline, CDR1 is MNHEY, CDR2 SVGAGI.